The clone carrying this T cell receptor (beta chain) was counted once. In the study's own analysis: Reference gene primer amplification gave estimated nucleated cell counts. The assay was immunoSEQ multiplex PCR, and TCRdb's table has in-frame clones only and misses some. For V, J and clone size, that table is used; D and trimming come from the DNA. Seen here are fewer than 250,000 clones, over 80% observed once, and the top ten hold 5.5% to 8%. Germline assignment: CDR1 SGHNT and CDR2 YENEEA. V dropped 0 bases and J dropped 8; count of bases not matched to a gene: 8. This CDR3 region has 18 residues. This entry comes from a study of blood T cell repertoires in COVID-19. Study-level information: The United States, Italy and Spain supplied acute and convalescent COVID-19 samples. In each case, the material was cDNA or gDNA derived from T cells, B-cell-depleted T cells, or PBMCs.

The origin of this receptor is a woman aged 55-70 years with active or convalescent COVID-19. This sequence joins TRBV11-3 and TRBJ2-1; 15 bases fit TRBD2. Sequenced material: peripheral blood. CDR3 nucleotide sequence: TGTGCCAGCAGCTTAGAAGGACTAGCGGGAGGGCCGGTCGATGAGCAGTTCTTC. Its translation is CASSLEGLAGGPVDEQFF.